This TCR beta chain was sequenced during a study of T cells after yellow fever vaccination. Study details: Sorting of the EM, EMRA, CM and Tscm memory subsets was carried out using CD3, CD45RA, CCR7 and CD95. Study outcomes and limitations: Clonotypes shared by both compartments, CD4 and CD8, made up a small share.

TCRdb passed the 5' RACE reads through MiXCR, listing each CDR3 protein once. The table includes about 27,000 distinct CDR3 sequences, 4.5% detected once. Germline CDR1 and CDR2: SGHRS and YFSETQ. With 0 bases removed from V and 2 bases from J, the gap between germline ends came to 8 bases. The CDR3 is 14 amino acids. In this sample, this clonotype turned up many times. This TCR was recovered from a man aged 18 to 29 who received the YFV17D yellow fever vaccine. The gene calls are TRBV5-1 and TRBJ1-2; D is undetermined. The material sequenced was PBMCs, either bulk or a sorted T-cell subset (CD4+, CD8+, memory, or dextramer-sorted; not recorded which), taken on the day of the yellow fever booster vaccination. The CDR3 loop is CASSLGPGNYGYTF. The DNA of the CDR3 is TGCGCCAGCAGCTTGGGGCCAGGCAACTATGGCTACACCTTC.